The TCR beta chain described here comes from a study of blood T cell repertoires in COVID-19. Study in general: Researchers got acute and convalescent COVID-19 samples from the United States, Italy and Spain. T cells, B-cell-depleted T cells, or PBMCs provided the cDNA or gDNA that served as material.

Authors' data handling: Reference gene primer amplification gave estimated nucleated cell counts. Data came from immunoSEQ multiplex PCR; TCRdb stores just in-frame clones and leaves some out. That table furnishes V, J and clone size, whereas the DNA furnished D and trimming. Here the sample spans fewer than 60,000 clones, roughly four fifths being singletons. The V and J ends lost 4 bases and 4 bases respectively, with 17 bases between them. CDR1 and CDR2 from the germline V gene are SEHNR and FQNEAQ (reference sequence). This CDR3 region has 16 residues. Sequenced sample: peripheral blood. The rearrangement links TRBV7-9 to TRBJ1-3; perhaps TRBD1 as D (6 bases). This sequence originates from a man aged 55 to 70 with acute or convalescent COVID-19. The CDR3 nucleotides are TGTGCCAGCAGCTCCATTACAGGGAAGCGCGGAAACACCATATATTTT. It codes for CASSSITGKRGNTIYF.